Listed below are T cell receptor beta chains from one sample, sequenced in a study of shared clonotypes between healthy human individuals. Assay used: immunoSEQ multiplex PCR; TCRdb lists only in-frame clones, some missing. The data show approximately 640,000 clones, 90% seen once. Sequenced input: memory CD8+ T cells from PBMCs. The receptors were gathered from a young man in good health. Some clones in this sample may be carry-over from other donors' samples. CDR3s include the opening cysteine and the closing phenylalanine or tryptophan. Fields, in order: V gene, D gene, clone size, J gene, CDR3 DNA, CDR3 protein. D genes are given only for firm matches. Rows may omit the clone size; those that give it use once, few, many or a size class.

TRBV6-1	.	.	TRBJ2-1	TGTGCCAGCAGTGAGCATCTCGGGGCCGTAGGGATCCCCTACAATGAGCAGTTCTTC	CASSEHLGAVGIPYNEQFF
TRBV10-3	.	.	TRBJ2-5	TGTGCCATCAGTCCCGTCAGGCGATCCCAAGAGACCCAGTACTTC	CAISPVRRSQETQYF
TRBV4-2	TRBD1	.	TRBJ1-1	TGTGCCAGCAGCCAAGGTGGTTACGGAACAGGGGTAGCTGAAGCTTTCTTT	CASSQGGYGTGVAEAFF
TRBV5-1	.	.	TRBJ1-6	TGCGCCAGCACCAATCTGACAGGAATTAATTCACCCCTCCACTTT	CASTNLTGINSPLHF
TRBV6-1	.	.	TRBJ2-1	TGTGCCAGCATAGAGGTGAGCGGGTTTAACAATGAGCAGTTCTTC	CASIEVSGFNNEQFF
TRBV5-1	TRBD1	.	TRBJ1-2	TGCGCCAGCAGCTTGGGGCCAGGGGGATTTGATGGCTACACCTTC	CASSLGPGGFDGYTF
TRBV9	.	few	TRBJ1-1	TGTGCCAGCAGCGTAGGGGGATCGACTTGGGCAGCTTTCTTT	CASSVGGSTWAAFF
TRBV7-9	TRBD1	.	TRBJ1-5	TGTGCCAGCAGCTTCGGGACAGGGAACCAGCCCCAGCATTTT	CASSFGTGNQPQHF
TRBV28	.	.	TRBJ1-2	TGTGCCAGCAGTTCAGCTATGTTCAAGGGGTCTAACTATGGCTACACCTTC	CASSSAMFKGSNYGYTF
TRBV10-3	.	.	TRBJ1-5	TGTGCCATCAGTGACCCCAATCAGCCCCAGCATTTT	CAISDPNQPQHF
TRBV5-1	.	.	TRBJ2-7	TGCGCCAGCAGCGGGGACATCTCCTACGAGCAGTACTTC	CASSGDISYEQYF
TRBV2	.	.	TRBJ2-2	TGTGCCAGCAGTGTAGCAGGGATTCGTTACACCGGGGAGCTGTTTTTT	CASSVAGIRYTGELFF
TRBV5-6	.	.	TRBJ2-7	TGTGCCAGCAGCGCTTACGGGGAGTCCTACGAGCAGTACTTC	CASSAYGESYEQYF
TRBV5-5	.	.	TRBJ2-7	TGTGCCAGCAGCTTGGGGCCAAGGTCCTACGAGCAGTACTTC	CASSLGPRSYEQYF
TRBV27	.	once	TRBJ2-7	TGTGCCAGCAGTTCACCACCTAAGACCGCCTACGAGCAGTACTTC	CASSSPPKTAYEQYF
TRBV4-1	TRBD1	.	TRBJ2-7	TGCGCCAGCAGCCAAGACCCCGGGACAGGGAGCTACGAGCAGTACTTC	CASSQDPGTGSYEQYF
TRBV29-1	.	.	TRBJ2-4	TGCAGCGTTGGTAACAGCAAAAACATTCAGTACTTC	CSVGNSKNIQYF
TRBV10-2	.	.	TRBJ2-1	TGCGCCAGCACCGACCGTAGAGACAATGAGCAGTTCTTC	CASTDRRDNEQFF
TRBV28	TRBD2	.	TRBJ2-7	TGTGCCAGCAGAAGCGGGATATTCTCCTACGAGCAGTACTTC	CASRSGIFSYEQYF
TRBV4-3	.	.	TRBJ1-4	TGCGCCAGCAGCCAAGATGGCCCCACGGTCGGTGAAAAACTGTTTTTT	CASSQDGPTVGEKLFF
TRBV27	.	.	TRBJ2-7	TGTGCCAGCAGCTGGCAGGGGACCCCCTACGAGCAGTACTTC	CASSWQGTPYEQYF
TRBV4-1	TRBD2	.	TRBJ2-1	TGCGCCAGCAGCCAAGGGGCGGGAGGGTTCCATGAGCAGTTCTTC	CASSQGAGGFHEQFF
TRBV7-3	.	.	TRBJ2-2	TGTGCCAGCAGCTTACCCCCCACCGGGGAGCTGTTTTTT	CASSLPPTGELFF
TRBV6-6	.	.	TRBJ2-3	TGTGCCAGCAGTTACGCGGATACGCAGTATTTT	CASSYADTQYF
TRBV29-1	TRBD2	.	TRBJ2-5	TGCAGCCTCCGCCGGCGGGGGGGTGCGGAGACCCAGTACTTC	CSLRRRGGAETQYF
TRBV13	TRBD1	.	TRBJ1-2	TGTGCCAGCAGCCCGGGACAGACGCTCTATGGCTACACCTTC	CASSPGQTLYGYTF
TRBV7-9	TRBD1	.	TRBJ1-5	TGTGCCAGCAGCTTAACTACAGGGGGCAAGACGGATCAGCCCCAGCATTTT	CASSLTTGGKTDQPQHF
TRBV7-9	.	.	TRBJ2-7	TGTGCCAGCAGCCCCCGACCCGGACAGCCCTACGAGCAGTACTTC	CASSPRPGQPYEQYF
TRBV28	.	once	TRBJ2-3	TGTGCCAGCAGATTCGAGGGAAGCACAGATACGCAGTATTTT	CASRFEGSTDTQYF
TRBV27	TRBD1	.	TRBJ1-5	TGTGCCAGCAGTCAGGGACAGGGCAATCAGCCCCAGCATTTT	CASSQGQGNQPQHF
TRBV28	.	.	TRBJ2-4	TGTGCCAGCACCCCTAGCATTGGCAAAAACATTCAGTACTTC	CASTPSIGKNIQYF
TRBV7-2	.	.	TRBJ1-2	TGTGCCAGCAGCCATGGGGGGGCGATTAACTATGGCTACACCTTC	CASSHGGAINYGYTF
TRBV7-6	.	.	TRBJ1-3	TGTGCCAGCAGCTTAGGGCGACAAGACACCATATATTTT	CASSLGRQDTIYF
TRBV7-9	.	.	TRBJ2-2	TGTGCCAGCAGCGGCCAGGGGGGAGAGACCGGGGAGCTGTTTTTT	CASSGQGGETGELFF
TRBV5-1	.	.	TRBJ1-1	TGCGCCAGCAGCTTGTCCAGGGTAGAGATGAACACTGAAGCTTTCTTT	CASSLSRVEMNTEAFF
TRBV6-1	TRBD1	.	TRBJ2-5	TGTGCCAGCAGTGAATTCAGGGGGCGGGAGACCCAGTACTTC	CASSEFRGRETQYF
TRBV6-6	.	.	TRBJ1-4	TGTGCCAGCAGTTATGGGCAGGGGCTTAATGAAAAACTGTTTTTT	CASSYGQGLNEKLFF
TRBV15	.	.	TRBJ1-4	TGTGCCACCAGCAAGGAGGGGGTGGGGTTCCTTGCAACTAATGAAAAACTGTTTTTT	CATSKEGVGFLATNEKLFF
TRBV11-2	.	.	TRBJ1-3	TGTGCCAGCAGCTTAATGCGGGGGATAGGGGTTGGAAACACCATATATTTT	CASSLMRGIGVGNTIYF
TRBV29-1	.	.	TRBJ2-3	TGCAGCGTTTTAGGAGGGGGTACAGATACGCAGTATTTT	CSVLGGGTDTQYF
TRBV10-3	TRBD2	.	TRBJ2-3	TGTGCCATCAGGATCCTAGCGGGAGGGACCACAGATACGCAGTATTTT	CAIRILAGGTTDTQYF